Described below is a single T cell receptor beta chain sequence and its context. Its antigen is not known. These data come from a study of cytomegalovirus exposure and HLA in healthy donors. With 6 bases clipped from V and 7 bases from J, the junction kept 10 bases outside the gene matches. Germline V CDR1 and CDR2: MDHEN, SYDVKM. This CDR3 has 15 amino acids. Notes on the study in general: In vitro assays verified that a few CMV-associated chains recognized CMV antigens specifically. It was found in a later analysis that first-cohort TCR clusters tended to co-occur in the 130 or so validation repertoires. Cytomegalovirus association was listed for roughly 160 TCR beta chains.

The assay was immunoSEQ multiplex PCR, and TCRdb's table has in-frame clones only and misses some. The profile shows around 300,000 clones, 87% of them singletons. This clonotype originated in a woman aged 25 to 39 in good health and CMV-seropositive. This sequence joins TRBV28 and TRBJ2-7; 12 bases line up with TRBD2. Sequenced sample: PBMCs. CDR3 bases: TGTGCCAGCAGGTATCTAGCGGGAGGGCCGGGTGAGCAGTACTTC. As protein: CASRYLAGGPGEQYF.